The 6 T cell receptor beta chains listed next were all sequenced from one sample in a study of blood T cell repertoires in COVID-19. The data were produced by immunoSEQ multiplex PCR, yet TCRdb's version contains in-frame clones alone and is incomplete. The sample has about 45,000 clones, roughly nine tenths seen once. The sample taken for sequencing was peripheral blood. These receptors all come from a human donor in a cohort sampled during active COVID-19.

The genes are TRBV5-5 and TRBJ2-3; 9 bases map to TRBD2. Germline assignment: CDR1 SGHKS and CDR2 YYEKEE (reference sequence). Trimming took 0 bases from V and 2 from J; bases not matched to a gene: 4. CDR3 length: 16 amino acids. As DNA, the CDR3 is TGTGCCAGCAGCTTGGGCCTAGCGGGACTCACAGATACGCAGTATTTT. As protein: CASSLGLAGLTDTQYF.

This rearrangement joins TRBV9 to TRBJ2-7; D might be TRBD2 (6 bases). The V and J ends lost 0 bases and 7 bases respectively, with 14 bases between them. This CDR3 is built from 14 residues. Germline V gene data show CDR1 as SGDLS and CDR2 as YYNGEE. The CDR3: CASSVVATAGEQYF. As DNA, the CDR3 is TGTGCCAGCAGCGTAGTGGCCACGGCGGGGGAGCAGTACTTC.

This chain joins TRBV5-1 and TRBJ1-4, with D possibly TRBD1 on 6 matching bases. V shed 1 base and J shed 8 bases, with 12 bases lying between them. Germline lookup yields CDR1 SGHRS and CDR2 YFSETQ. The CDR3 totals 14 residues. The CDR3 DNA sequence: TGCGCCAGCAGCTTGCAGGGGCTAGAGGAAAAACTGTTTTTT. Amino acid sequence: CASSLQGLEEKLFF.

The chain has TRBV9 and TRBJ2-1; the match to TRBD1 covers 8 bases. The CDR3 runs to 16 residues. The trim removed 3 bases at V and 0 bases at J, leaving 5 bases unmatched. Per the germline V gene, CDR1 is SGDLS and CDR2 is YYNGEE. The CDR3 bases are TGTGCCAGCAGCGGCGGACAGGGTAACTCCTACAATGAGCAGTTCTTC. It encodes CASSGGQGNSYNEQFF.

This clone was found once. The rearrangement links TRBV4-3 to TRBJ2-1, with 8 bases matching TRBD2. The CDR3 runs to 17 residues. Germline V lookup: CDR1 LGHNA, CDR2 YSLEER. With V trimmed by 3 bases and J by 4 bases, 11 bases remained unmatched. CDR3 protein: CASSQGEMAGGYNEQFF. The CDR3 DNA sequence: TGCGCCAGCAGCCAGGGAGAGATGGCGGGGGGTTACAATGAGCAGTTCTTC.

The gene calls are TRBV15 and TRBJ2-6, with TRBD1 as a possible D gene (5 bases). V gave up 4 bases and J gave up 2 bases, with 18 bases separating them. The germline V gene encodes CDR1 LNHNV and CDR2 YYDKDF (reference sequence). The CDR3 runs to 18 residues. Here the CDR3 reads CATSTNRQNLAGANVLTF. The CDR3 nucleotides are TGTGCCACCAGCACTAATAGACAGAATTTAGCTGGGGCCAACGTCCTGACTTTC.